This TCR beta chain was identified in a study of T-cell reconstitution after alpha-beta-depleted transplantation in children. Study outcomes and limitations: Expanded graft clones, several hundred of them, were reportedly the source of alpha-beta T cells about two months after transplant. Some patients' high day-60 TCRbeta diversity was attributed to recipient cells surviving conditioning. Newly produced T cells mostly accounted for T-cell counts and diversity one year post-transplant.

This clonotype was seen ten or more times. Its antigen is unidentified. V lost 5 bases, J lost 2 bases, and 13 bases lay in between. Per germline, CDR1 SNHLY and CDR2 FYNNEI. CDR3 size: 14 residues. Unique molecular identifiers featured in how the TCRbeta library was prepared. Each CDR3 protein gets one entry after TCRdb re-called the PCR reads with MiXCR. The sample has 85,000 to 120,000 distinct CDR3 sequences, 4.5% to 7.5% seen once; the top ten hold 6.1%. This sample comprised PBMCs, mostly from graft donor cells, obtained 60 days after TCRalphabeta/CD19-depleted stem cell transplant. The chain combines TRBV2 with TRBJ2-7; no firm D call. This TCR came from a female patient aged 2-15 years who had a stem cell transplant for Fanconi anemia, so the T cells may come from the graft donor. The CDR3 nucleotides read TGTGCCAGCAGTCTATGGACCGCCCCCTACGAGCAGTACTTC. Amino acid sequence: CASSLWTAPYEQYF.